The entry below gives a single T cell receptor (beta chain) sequence along with its context. The CDR3 covers 15 residues. The germline V gene has CDR1 SSHAT and CDR2 FNYEAQ (reference sequence). V lost 5 bases and J lost 2; bases outside the gene matches: 8. These data belong to a study of beta chain features in type 1 diabetes. What was sequenced were expressed TCRB transcripts, since all of the isolated RNA had been reverse transcribed. The table came from immunoSEQ multiplex PCR; TCRdb's copy has only in-frame clones and leaves some out. The data contain 200,000 to 300,000 clones, roughly 30% of them singletons.

This receptor was taken from a man aged 25 to 40 in good health. The sample comprised central memory CD4+ T cells from blood. This sequence joins TRBV7-7 and TRBJ2-5, with 7 bases that match TRBD2. The CDR3 here is CASSPQLALQETQYF. The DNA for the CDR3 is TGTGCCAGCAGCCCACAACTAGCGCTGCAAGAGACCCAGTACTTC.